These 9 T cell receptor beta chains share one sample of origin, sequenced in a study of vaccination and CD4 T cells after COVID-19. The assay that was used to sequence DNA from cultured CD4+ T cells was the Oncomine TCR Beta short-read assay. A single record per CDR3 protein comes from TCRdb applying MiXCR to the PCR reads. The table lists some 12,000 distinct CDR3 sequences, around 50% of them singletons. Specified treatment: approximately 9-day PBMC culture with coronavirus spike peptide pools or control peptides (ViraFEST assay). The antigens for these receptors are not known. Sequenced material: CD4+ T cells from blood, cultured in vitro. Source of these receptors: a human donor who had recovered from COVID-19.

This chain joins TRBV6-4 and TRBJ2-1; 9 nucleotides line up with TRBD2. J was trimmed by 4 bases and V by 2 bases; bases with no gene match: 6. Germline V gives CDR1 MRHNA, CDR2 SNTAGT. The CDR3 is made up of 16 amino acids. The CDR3 is CASSDEGGRGYNEQFF. CDR3 sequence (DNA): TGTGCCAGCAGTGACGAGGGCGGGAGGGGATACAATGAGCAGTTCTTC.

This chain links TRBV7-8 with TRBJ2-5, with D perhaps matching TRBD2 (5 bases). Per germline, CDR1 SGHVS and CDR2 FQNEAQ. The CDR3 sequence is 17 residues long. V lost 0 bases to trimming and J lost 5 bases, with 19 bases between them. The DNA of the CDR3 is TGTGCCAGCAGCTTAGCGCCGGGCTTAGGAGGTGGGGAGACCCAGTACTTC. Protein sequence: CASSLAPGLGGGETQYF. Combining the CDR3 with reference TRBV7-8 and TRBJ2-5 gives the whole variable domain GAGVSQSPRYKVAKRGQDVALRCDPISGHVSLFWYQQALGQGPEFLTYFQNEAQLDKSGLPSDRFFAERPEGSVSTLKIQRTQQEDSAVYLCASSLAPGLGGGETQYFGPGTRLLVL.

The rearrangement links TRBV5-6 to TRBJ2-2, with 8 bases fitting TRBD1. Per the germline V gene, CDR1 is SGHDT and CDR2 is YYEEEE. The CDR3 runs 14 residues. The ends lost 4 bases at V and 4 bases at J; junction bases unmatched: 3. CDR3 residues: CASSKGQATGELFF. CDR3 sequence (DNA): TGTGCCAGCAGCAAGGGACAGGCCACCGGGGAGCTGTTTTTT.

The chain couples TRBV20-1 to TRBJ1-6; 7 positions agree with TRBD1. Germline CDR1 is DFQATT and CDR2 is SNEGSKA (reference sequence). J lost 8 bases, V lost 0 bases, and 10 bases had no gene match. This CDR3 region has 16 residues. The DNA for the CDR3 is TGCAGTGCTAGAGATTTGACAGGGTCTCGTGATTCACCCCTCCACTTT. This translates into CSARDLTGSRDSPLHF.

Only a few counts were recorded for this clonotype. The rearrangement joins TRBV20-1 to TRBJ2-3; 9 nucleotides align to TRBD2. Germline V gives CDR1 DFQATT, CDR2 SNEGSKA (reference sequence). V was clipped by 4 bases and J by 6 bases; unmatched bases: 11. The CDR3 extends over 15 amino acids. The CDR3, as DNA: TGCAGTGCTAACGGAGCGGGAGGCCAATGGGATACGCAGTATTTT. As protein: CSANGAGGQWDTQYF.

The sample holds one count of this clonotype. The chain uses TRBV7-9 and TRBJ1-5; the D gene is possibly TRBD1 (5 bases). The CDR3 sequence is 16 residues long. V lost 5 bases and J lost 1, with 15 bases in between. Germline CDR1 reads SEHNR; CDR2 reads FQNEAQ (reference sequence). The CDR3 loop reads CASSPYPGRSNQPQHF. CDR3 in DNA: TGTGCCAGCAGCCCCTATCCGGGACGGAGCAATCAGCCCCAGCATTTT.

The chain joins TRBV11-2 to TRBJ1-1; D call uncertain. CDR1 is SGHAT and CDR2 is FQNNGV in the germline V gene. The CDR3 length is 13 residues. V was cut by 2 bases and J by 1 base, with 5 bases left in between. For the CDR3, the DNA is TGTGCCAGCAGCTTAAGGCGGAACACTGAAGCTTTCTTT. Translated, it gives CASSLRRNTEAFF. Full variable domain (remainder filled in from reference TRBV11-2 and TRBJ1-1): EAGVAQSPRYKIIEKRQSVAFWCNPISGHATLYWYQQILGQGPKLLIQFQNNGVVDDSQLPKDRFSAERLKGVDSTLKIQPAKLEDSAVYLCASSLRRNTEAFFGQGTRLTVV.

This rearrangement joins TRBV6-2 or TRBV6-3 to TRBJ2-7, with TRBD2 matching 15 bases. V was clipped by 6 bases and J by 4 bases; unmatched bases: 13. The CDR3 loop spans 18 amino acids. Germline-derived CDR1 and CDR2 are MNHEY and SVGEGT. The CDR3 is CASSPGLAGGPGGYEQYF. The CDR3 DNA reads as TGTGCCAGCAGCCCGGGACTAGCGGGAGGCCCGGGTGGGTACGAGCAGTACTTC.

The rearrangement joins TRBV10-3 to TRBJ2-2; 11 positions agree with TRBD2. V was clipped by 10 bases and J by 3 bases; unmatched bases: 7. Germline CDR1 reads ENHRY; CDR2 reads SYGVKD. The CDR3 length is 15 residues. The CDR3 loop is CASKRGLADTGELFF. DNA for the CDR3: TGTGCCAGCAAACGGGGACTAGCGGACACCGGGGAGCTGTTTTTT.